Listed here is a single T cell receptor beta chain. No cognate antigen has been identified for it. Per-nucleotide qualities are absent, and no much larger clonotype sits a single base away. This entry comes from a study of shared clonotypes between healthy human individuals (dated by TCRdb to 2018 to 2020). Describing the broader study: The cohort comprised a couple of women and a few men aged 18 to 49 years. For each donor, CD4 naive and CD4 memory were each run on three plates, CD8 naive on two plates, and CD8 memory on one plate. The study deeply sequenced blood TCR repertoires of five healthy adults to estimate repertoire size and the extent of clonotype sharing between individuals. Different laboratories and diverse techniques were used to prepare libraries and sequence TCR repertoires, to increase sequencing depth and limit assay-specific biases. Between about 0.8 and 9 billion PBMCs per donor were obtained by leukapheresis. Study-wide conclusions, independent of this receptor: Across a few donors, roughly 5% of naive CD4, roughly 3.3% of naive CD8, about 2.3% of memory CD4, and 0.4% of memory CD8 clonotypes were shared. Rarefaction of sorted-subset datasets indicated incomplete sequencing despite the large sequencing depth. Only blood was sampled, and tissue TCR repertoires likely differ from those in blood. Clonotypes shared by all four sorted-subset donors showed higher generation probabilities than non-shared clonotypes. Naive subsets generally had larger estimated clonotype richness than memory subsets did. The small number of donors limited the genetic and exposure-history diversity represented. Based on pairwise subsampling, the degree of clonotype sharing among donors was expected to be affected by sequencing depth.

Based on the germline V gene, the CDR1 and CDR2 sequences are MDHEN and SYDVKM. Trimming removed 6 bases from V and 4 bases from J; the gene matches leave 9 bases unexplained. The CDR3 runs 16 residues from the cysteine to the phenylalanine. CDR3 DNA is the only sequence kept; it has 48 bases, read in frame from the first base. TCR CDR3 regions were amplified from genomic DNA by multiplex PCR using the deep immunoSEQ assay. For each cell subset, the extracted genomic DNA was distributed evenly across all wells of several immunoSEQ 96-well plates, and each plate served as one replicate. For sorted subsets, roughly 190 ng of genomic DNA, equivalent to 25,000 to 35,000 T cell genomes, went into each replicate PCR. Purified libraries were measured with a Qubit 3.0 fluorometer, size-checked on a Bioanalyzer 2100, and measured again with the KAPA Library Quantification kit. Every immunoSEQ 96-well plate was sequenced on a separate single-read 150-cycle Illumina NextSeq 550 flow cell. The authors' pipeline ran thus. Because the immunoSEQ output included only junctional sequences and no quality scores, the filtering could not be the same as the filtering used for full-length reads. To assign V/J genes and CDR3, sequences were annotated using PyIR, a Python wrapper for IgBLAST v1.9, with IMGT germline references. Reads were filtered out if the reads had weak V/J assignments (E-value above 1e-6), no CDR3, stop codons, out-of-frame junctions, or ambiguous translated residues. A V3J clonotype was defined by an identical inferred V gene, J gene, and CDR3 amino acid sequence. Percentage overlap between repertoires was computed as shared unique clonotypes divided by the size of the smaller repertoire. Three approaches were used to assess repertoire richness: RTK rarefaction, the Chao1 estimator, and Recon v2.1 estimates of unobserved clonotypes. Generation probabilities were computed with OLGA for all TCRbeta clonotypes obtained by the gDNA method from a few donors. What TCRdb holds here is the immuneACCESS table cut down to in-frame rearrangements. Part of the clones is not present; checked against another copy, under half of the missing clones reflect an unresolved V gene, and the others are unexplained. That table furnishes V, J and clone size, whereas the DNA furnished D and trimming. Recorded for this sample are about 980,000 clones; about three quarters of them occurred a single time. Approximately 1.5% of the sample lies in the top ten.

The donors were healthy, HIV-negative adults with no recently reported acute infections or vaccinations. Only Caucasian adults living in Nashville, Tennessee, USA were represented among the donors. Magnetic negative selection was used to enrich CD4+ T cells, after which naive cells were positively selected on CD45RA and the negative fraction became the memory subset. After blood collection by leukapheresis, PBMCs were isolated using Ficoll-Histopaque density gradient centrifugation and then cryopreserved in the vapor phase of liquid nitrogen. Analytical flow cytometry was used to check the purity and quantity of every magnetically sorted T cell population. Genomic DNA was isolated from every sorted fraction and measured by UV absorbance on a Nanodrop 2000c.

The receptor chain draws on TRBV28 and TRBJ2-5; the central 12 bases match TRBD1. The source of this sequence is a man between 18 and 35 years old in good health. The sequenced sample consisted of memory CD4+ T cells sorted from blood. The cell subset or site label for this specimen denotes: CD45RA-negative fraction. The DNA sequence is as follows: TGTGCCAGCAGGTTCCAGGGGGACAGGGGGCGAGAGACCCAGTACTTC. It codes for CASRFQGDRGRETQYF.